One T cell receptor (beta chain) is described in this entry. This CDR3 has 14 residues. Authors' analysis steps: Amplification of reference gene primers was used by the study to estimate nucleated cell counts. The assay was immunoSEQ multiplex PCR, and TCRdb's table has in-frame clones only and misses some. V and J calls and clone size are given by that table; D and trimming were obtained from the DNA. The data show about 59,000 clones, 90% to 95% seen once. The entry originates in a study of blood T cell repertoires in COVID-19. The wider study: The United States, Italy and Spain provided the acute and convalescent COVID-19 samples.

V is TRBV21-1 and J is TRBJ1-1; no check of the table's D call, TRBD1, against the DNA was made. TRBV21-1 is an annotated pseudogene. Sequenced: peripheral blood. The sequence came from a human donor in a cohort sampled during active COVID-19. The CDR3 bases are TGTGCCAGCAGGGGACAGGGGGCGATGGCTGAAGCTTTCTTT. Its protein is CASRGQGAMAEAFF.